One TCR beta chain is described in this entry. CDR1 is MNHNY, CDR2 SVGAGI, per germline (reference sequence). Trimming cost V 7 bases and J 6 bases, with 25 bases left between them. The CDR3 has 16 residues. Libraries were prepared by immunoSEQ multiplex PCR; TCRdb keeps only in-frame clonotypes and omits some of them. The sample includes about 91,000 clones, just under 95% of them seen just once. This entry belongs to a study of technical replicates of blood from several donors. The TCR sequence derives from a human donor in good health. This sequence joins TRBV6-6 and TRBJ2-7; possibly TRBD1 for D (6 bases). The sample comprised T cells isolated from PBMCs. In nucleotides, the CDR3 is TGTGCCAGCACCCCCGCAGGGGCGGCGCTCCCTCGCGAGCAGTACTTC. Translated, it gives CASTPAGAALPREQYF.